What follows are 26 T cell receptor beta chains derived from one specimen sequenced in a study of graft-versus-host responses after intestinal transplantation. Sequencing was performed with immunoSEQ multiplex PCR; in TCRdb, only in-frame clones are kept and a portion is missing. The sample shows almost 70,000 clones, 80% to 95% of them seen only once. The specimen was bone marrow, collected 734 days after intestinal transplantation. The source of these receptors is a human patient who received an intestinal transplant, so some T cells may come from the graft donor.

The V call is TRBV6-5, the J call TRBJ2-1, with TRBD2 matching 8 bases. This CDR3 region has 14 residues. V shed 4 bases, J shed 7 bases, and the junction held 6 bases outside the gene matches. Germline-derived CDR1 and CDR2 are MNHEY and SVGAGI. The CDR3 DNA reads as TGTGCCAGCAGTTTCCGGGGGGGTCGGAATGAGCAGTTCTTC. Its translation is CASSFRGGRNEQFF.

The chain links TRBV5-1 to TRBJ2-1; 10 nucleotides match TRBD2. Looked up from germline, CDR1 is SGHRS and CDR2 is YFSETQ. CDR3 length: 14 amino acids. V lost 4 bases and J lost 8; bases outside the gene matches: 6. The CDR3 sequence is CASSLAGDVDEQFF. The CDR3 region has the DNA TGCGCCAGCAGCCTAGCGGGGGACGTCGATGAGCAGTTCTTC.

This clone was counted once. The chain links TRBV27 to TRBJ1-1, with D perhaps TRBD1 (5 bases). Germline V gene lookup returns CDR1 MNHEY and CDR2 SMNVEV (reference sequence). The V gene lost 5 bases and the J gene lost 8 bases, with 15 bases spanning the gap. This CDR3 has 13 amino acids. The CDR3 DNA sequence: TGTGCCAGCAGTCCAGGGACGGGGCTCGAAGCTTTCTTT. Its protein is CASSPGTGLEAFF.

Points on this clone: At one end, the junction sequence differs from germline, possibly due to a read error. This sequence joins TRBV19 and TRBJ2-2, with a tentative D call TRBD2 (5 bases). The CDR3 loop spans 15 amino acids. CDR1 is LNHDA, CDR2 SQIVND, per germline (reference sequence). Written as DNA, the CDR3 is TGTGCCAGCCTGCTCGTAGGTTTTGAGTGCCGGGGAGCTGTTTTT. Translation gives CASLLVGFECRGAVF. Full variable domain (missing parts from reference TRBV19 and TRBJ2-2): DGGITQSPKYLFRKEGQNVTLSCEQNLNHDAMYWYRQDPGQGLRLIYYSQIVNDFQKGDIAEGYSVSREKKESFPLTVTSAQKNPTAFYLCASLLVGFECRGAVFGEGSRLTVL.

DNA for the CDR3: TGCGCCAGCAGCCAAGAAAATATGGCTGGAACCGAGCAGTACTTC. This encodes CASSQENMAGTEQYF. This chain connects TRBV4-1 to TRBJ2-7, with D unclear. This CDR3 contains 15 residues. V was cut by 0 bases and J by 6 bases, with 15 bases left in between. Germline CDR1 is MGHRA and CDR2 is YSYEKL.

J is TRBJ1-4 and V is TRBV29-1; 8 nucleotides match TRBD1. Germline loops: CDR1 SQVTM, CDR2 ANQGSEA. The V and J ends lost 0 bases and 7 bases, in that order; junction bases with no gene match: 13. The CDR3 is 17 residues long. The CDR3 DNA reads TGCAGCGTTGAAGATCTATCAGGGGGCGCGTGGGGTGAAAAACTGTTTTTT. The encoded protein is CSVEDLSGGAWGEKLFF.

The chain links TRBV6-5 to TRBJ2-5; perhaps TRBD2 as D (6 bases). Germline loops: CDR1 MNHEY, CDR2 SVGAGI. The germline V and J ends were trimmed by 6 bases and 5 bases, with 16 bases remaining between them. The CDR3 loop spans 14 amino acids. The CDR3 region is CASRSGGGHETQYF. As DNA, the CDR3 is TGTGCCAGCAGATCTGGGGGAGGACATGAGACCCAGTACTTC.

The chain recombines TRBV25-1 with TRBJ1-2; tentatively, D is TRBD1 (5 bases). The CDR3 contains 13 residues. Trimming left V 3 bases short and J 5 bases short, with 10 bases between. Germline-derived CDR1 and CDR2 are MGHDK and SYGVNS. CDR3 nucleotide sequence: TGTGCCAGCAGTGACCTGGGGCCATATGGCTACACCTTC. Residues: CASSDLGPYGYTF.

The gene calls are TRBV14 and TRBJ1-2, with TRBD1 as a possible D gene (5 bases). Trimming stripped 3 bases from V and 7 bases from J, with 12 bases between. Germline CDR1 and CDR2: SGHDN and FVKESK. The CDR3 consists of 13 residues. CDR3 in amino acids: CASSQSRDSGYTF. CDR3 coding DNA: TGTGCCAGCAGCCAGAGCAGGGACTCTGGCTACACCTTC.

V is TRBV7-2 and J is TRBJ2-3; D gene ambiguous. There are 16 residues in the CDR3. Germline V lookup: CDR1 SGHTA, CDR2 FQGNSA. With 4 bases removed from V and 6 bases from J, the gap between germline ends came to 20 bases. CDR3 coding DNA: TGTGCCAGCAGCTCATTAGATACAAGCCTAATGGATACGCAGTATTTT. This sequence encodes CASSSLDTSLMDTQYF. Full variable domain (remainder filled in from reference TRBV7-2 and TRBJ2-3): GAGVSQSPSNKVTEKGKDVELRCDPISGHTALYWYRQSLGQGLEFLIYFQGNSAPDKSGLPSDRFSAERTGGSVSTLTIQRTQQEDSAVYLCASSSLDTSLMDTQYFGPGTRLTVL.

V is TRBV30 and J is TRBJ2-7, with D perhaps matching TRBD1 (6 bases). The CDR3 consists of 13 residues. Germline values: CDR1 GTSNPN, CDR2 SVGIG (reference sequence). Trimming pared 4 bases from V and 3 bases from J, leaving 13 bases between. CDR3 DNA sequence: TGTGCCTGGACCTGGGGGCAGGGCTACGAGCAGTACTTC. Residues: CAWTWGQGYEQYF.

V gene TRBV13 combines with J gene TRBJ2-1, with D perhaps TRBD1 (6 bases). The V gene's germline CDR1 is PRHDT and CDR2 FYEKMQ (reference sequence). V lost 9 bases and J lost 2, with 17 bases in between. The CDR3 extends over 15 amino acids. CDR3 in amino acids: CASSSGTSTYNEQFF. The CDR3 nucleotides read TGTGCCAGTTCCTCCGGGACATCTACCTACAATGAGCAGTTCTTC.

The rearrangement uses TRBV15 and TRBJ1-5; unclear D gene. This CDR3 is built from 15 residues. Between the trimmed V and J ends, which lost 0 bases and 6 bases, there was a span of 12 bases. The germline V gene encodes CDR1 LNHNV and CDR2 YYDKDF (reference sequence). The CDR3 DNA sequence: TGTGCCACCAGCAGAGAGAAGATCCGAACTCAGCCCCAGCATTTT. Protein: CATSREKIRTQPQHF.

The chain couples TRBV4-1 to TRBJ2-3; no clear D gene. Trimming removed 5 bases at V and 0 bases at J, with 3 bases between. The germline V gene encodes CDR1 MGHRA and CDR2 YSYEKL. The CDR3 sequence is 12 residues long. The CDR3 loop reads CASSTSTDTQYF. CDR3 bases: TGCGCCAGCAGCACCAGCACAGATACGCAGTATTTT.

This chain joins TRBV6-5 and TRBJ1-2; D unresolved. The CDR3 length is 13 residues. Per germline, CDR1 MNHEY and CDR2 SVGAGI. Trimming stripped 9 bases from V and 3 bases from J, with 14 bases between. The CDR3 spells CASSVGADYGYTF. In DNA, the CDR3 is TGTGCCAGTTCGGTGGGCGCCGACTATGGCTACACCTTC.

Here the CDR3 DNA reads TGTGCCAGCAGTGTATACCGGGACAGGGTTCTAGAAATGGGGACCGGGGAGCTGTTTTTT. This sequence encodes CASSVYRDRVLEMGTGELFF. The chain links TRBV28 to TRBJ2-2; 9 bases line up with TRBD1. The V gene end was trimmed by 5 bases and the J gene end by 5 bases; junction bases not matched to a gene: 21. The germline V gene has CDR1 MDHEN and CDR2 SYDVKM. CDR3 length: 20 amino acids. Combining the CDR3 with reference TRBV28 and TRBJ2-2 gives the whole variable domain DVKVTQSSRYLVKRTGEKVFLECVQDMDHENMFWYRQDPGLGLRLIYFSYDVKMKEKGDIPEGYSVSREKKERFSLILESASTNQTSMYLCASSVYRDRVLEMGTGELFFGEGSRLTVL.

The gene calls are TRBV9 and TRBJ1-1; tentatively, D is TRBD1 (5 bases). With 1 base removed from V and 3 bases from J, the gap between germline ends came to 7 bases. Germline CDR1 SGDLS, CDR2 YYNGEE. The CDR3 has 13 amino acids. CDR3 in DNA: TGTGCCAGCAGCGTATCGGGACACACTGAAGCTTTCTTT. It is translated as CASSVSGHTEAFF.

This chain connects TRBV10-2 to TRBJ2-4; 8 bases align to TRBD1. Germline V gene data show CDR1 as WSHSY and CDR2 as SAAADI. V lost 2 bases to trimming and J lost 0 bases; unmatched junction nucleotides: 18. The CDR3 is 21 residues long. This CDR3 is CASSESLPGQEIPLAKNIQYF. The CDR3 DNA reads TGCGCCAGCAGTGAGAGTTTACCGGGACAGGAGATTCCGCTAGCCAAAAACATTCAGTACTTC.

The chain links TRBV5-1 to TRBJ2-6; 7 nucleotides align to TRBD1. The CDR3 totals 17 residues. Germline assignment: CDR1 SGHRS and CDR2 YFSETQ. Trimming at V came to 1 base and at J to 0 bases, leaving 4 bases not matched to a gene. The CDR3 DNA is TGCGCCAGCAGCTTGCACAGGGGAACCTCTGGGGCCAACGTCCTGACTTTC. The encoded protein is CASSLHRGTSGANVLTF.

In nucleotides, the CDR3 is TGTGCCAGCAGCTACAGGGGTGGTGGCGAAAAACTGTTTTTT. Its translation: CASSYRGGGEKLFF. The chain employs TRBV5-4 and TRBJ1-4; 7 positions match TRBD1. V lost 3 bases to trimming and J lost 8 bases; unmatched junction nucleotides: 7. The CDR3 runs 14 residues. The germline V gene has CDR1 SGHNT and CDR2 YYREEE (reference sequence).

The V call is TRBV6-5, the J call TRBJ1-2; TRBD1 matches at 8 bases. The germline V gene has CDR1 MNHEY and CDR2 SVGAGI. With 4 bases clipped from V and 6 bases from J, the junction kept 4 bases outside the gene matches. The CDR3 has 13 residues. The CDR3 reads CASSLGTGHGYTF. The CDR3 DNA reads TGTGCCAGCAGTTTAGGGACAGGCCATGGCTACACCTTC.

The chain joins TRBV7-2 to TRBJ1-1; perhaps TRBD1 as D (6 bases). This CDR3 has 14 residues. CDR1 is SGHTA, CDR2 FQGNSA, per germline. The V and J ends lost 6 bases and 1 base respectively, with 12 bases between them. The DNA for the CDR3 is TGTGCCAGCAGGCGTGGACAGTCGAACACTGAAGCTTTCTTT. Protein: CASRRGQSNTEAFF.

The chain has TRBV6-5 and TRBJ2-7; tentative D call: TRBD1 (5 bases). Germline V gene sequence: CDR1 MNHEY, CDR2 SVGAGI. The ends were cut back, 2 bases at V and 6 bases at J, with 17 bases in the middle. The CDR3 has 15 amino acids. The CDR3 loop is CASSYGDRTISEQYF. CDR3 coding DNA: TGTGCCAGCAGTTACGGGGATAGGACAATATCCGAGCAGTACTTC.

The rearrangement uses TRBV14 and TRBJ2-3, with TRBD2 as a possible D gene (7 bases). Trimming removed 7 bases at V and 5 bases at J, with 13 bases between. The V gene's germline CDR1 is SGHDN and CDR2 FVKESK. CDR3 length: 13 amino acids. The CDR3 DNA is TGTGCCAGCAAGACAGGACTAGGAGATACGCAGTATTTT. This sequence encodes CASKTGLGDTQYF.

V usage is TRBV13 and J usage is TRBJ1-1; D gene unclear. V was cut by 4 bases and J by 6 bases, with 15 bases left in between. The V gene's germline CDR1 is PRHDT and CDR2 FYEKMQ (reference sequence). The CDR3 has 14 residues. The DNA of the CDR3 is TGTGCCAGCAGCTCCCCCGCGAGGGTGCCTGAAGCTTTCTTT. Its translation is CASSSPARVPEAFF.

CDR3: CASSLTSYEQYF. The CDR3 DNA follows: TGCGCCAGCAGCTTGACGTCCTACGAGCAGTACTTC. The chain uses TRBV5-1 and TRBJ2-7; D remains unclear. V was trimmed by 1 base and J by 1 base, leaving 3 bases between them. CDR1 SGHRS and CDR2 YFSETQ come from the germline V gene. The CDR3 length is 12 residues.